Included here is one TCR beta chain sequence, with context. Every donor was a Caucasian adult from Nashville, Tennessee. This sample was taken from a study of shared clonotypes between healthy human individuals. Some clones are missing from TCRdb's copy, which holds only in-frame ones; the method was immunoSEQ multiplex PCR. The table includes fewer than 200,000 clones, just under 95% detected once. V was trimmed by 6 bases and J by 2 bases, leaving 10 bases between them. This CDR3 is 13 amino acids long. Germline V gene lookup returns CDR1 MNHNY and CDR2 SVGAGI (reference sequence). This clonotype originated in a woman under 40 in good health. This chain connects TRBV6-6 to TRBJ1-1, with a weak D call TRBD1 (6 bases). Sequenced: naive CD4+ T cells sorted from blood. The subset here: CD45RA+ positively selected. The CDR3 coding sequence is TGTGCCAGCAGCGGACAGCCCAACACTGAAGCTTTCTTT. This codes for CASSGQPNTEAFF.